Below are 21 T cell receptor beta chains sequenced from a single sample in a study of cytomegalovirus exposure and HLA in healthy donors. The PCR had 60 Vbeta and 13 Jbeta primers. Sequencing was performed with immunoSEQ multiplex PCR; in TCRdb, only in-frame clones are kept and a portion is missing. The sample contains 95,000 to 150,000 clones, around 85% of which appear only once. Sequenced material: PBMCs. All receptors come from a man aged 25 to 40 in good health and CMV-seronegative.

This clone was seen a few times. The chain employs TRBV25-1 and TRBJ2-1; 11 bases match TRBD2. V lost 4 bases to trimming and J lost 9 bases; unmatched junction nucleotides: 8. This CDR3 has 15 residues. Germline CDR1 reads MGHDK; CDR2 reads SYGVNS. The CDR3 nucleotides are TGTGCCAGCAGTGGACTAGCGGGGTCCCGGGGTGAGCAGTTCTTC. This encodes CASSGLAGSRGEQFF.

This chain links TRBV10-1 with TRBJ1-1; no clear D gene. CDR3 length: 15 amino acids. CDR1 and CDR2 (germline): WNHNN, SYGVQD (reference sequence). Deletions cut 0 bases from V and 4 bases from J, with 12 bases between. The CDR3 loop reads CASSESSVPGTEAFF. Written as DNA, the CDR3 is TGCGCCAGCAGTGAGTCCTCGGTCCCGGGCACTGAAGCTTTCTTT.

CDR3 region: CASSSGEGVAGANVLTF. The CDR3 DNA sequence: TGTGCCAGCAGCTCTGGGGAAGGGGTGGCCGGGGCCAACGTCCTGACTTTC. The chain uses TRBV7-6 and TRBJ2-6, with D possibly TRBD1 on 5 matching bases. V lost 4 bases, J lost 4 bases, and 17 bases lay in between. The CDR3 sequence is 17 residues long. Germline-derived CDR1 and CDR2 are SGHVS and FNYEAQ.

The chain is built from TRBV15 and TRBJ2-5; D unresolved. The germline gives CDR1 LNHNV, CDR2 YYDKDF (reference sequence). V shed 6 bases and J shed 7 bases, with 9 bases lying between them. This CDR3 comprises 11 residues. CDR3 in amino acids: CATSREATQYF. The CDR3 coding sequence is TGTGCCACCAGTCGAGAAGCGACCCAGTACTTC.

The V and J genes are TRBV28 and TRBJ1-1; 8 bases match TRBD1. Trimming took 6 bases from V and 5 from J; bases not matched to a gene: 8. The CDR3 totals 14 residues. Germline CDR1 and CDR2: MDHEN and SYDVKM. CDR3 residues: CASRTGQGSTEAFF. The CDR3 region has the DNA TGTGCCAGCAGGACTGGACAGGGCTCAACTGAAGCTTTCTTT.

V is TRBV14 and J is TRBJ2-7, with 8 bases that match TRBD1. Germline CDR1 reads SGHDN; CDR2 reads FVKESK. The CDR3 covers 15 residues. The ends lost 4 bases at V and 7 bases at J; junction bases unmatched: 12. CDR3 DNA sequence: TGTGCCAGCAGCCCGGACCTGGACAGGGCGGGGGAGCAGTACTTC. Protein product: CASSPDLDRAGEQYF.

Here the CDR3 reads CASTLPRGVGHEQYF. In nucleotides, the CDR3 is TGTGCCAGCACCCTGCCCCGCGGCGTCGGCCACGAGCAGTACTTC. The gene calls are TRBV28 and TRBJ2-7, with no clear D. Germline CDR1 is MDHEN and CDR2 is SYDVKM. The CDR3 covers 15 residues. Trimming took 7 bases from V and 5 from J, leaving 21 bases between them.

The rearrangement uses TRBV5-1 and TRBJ2-7; TRBD2 agrees at 7 bases. The CDR3 totals 13 residues. J was trimmed by 12 bases and V by 0 bases; bases with no gene match: 9. Germline V lookup: CDR1 SGHRS, CDR2 YFSETQ. The DNA for the CDR3 is TGCGCCAGCAGCTTGGCCGGGGAGGGATGGGCGTACTTC. Amino acid sequence: CASSLAGEGWAYF.

V gene TRBV4-1 combines with J gene TRBJ2-3, with D tentatively TRBD2 (7 bases). Germline values: CDR1 MGHRA, CDR2 YSYEKL. There are 16 residues in the CDR3. V was clipped by 1 base and J by 3 bases, with 14 bases between them. Written as DNA, the CDR3 is TGCGCCAGCAGCCAAGCCGGGGGGCTACGAACAGATACGCAGTATTTT. It translates to CASSQAGGLRTDTQYF.

The chain has TRBV15 and TRBJ1-4; the match to TRBD1 covers 7 bases. This CDR3 has 15 residues. Germline assignment: CDR1 LNHNV and CDR2 YYDKDF (reference sequence). The trim removed 3 bases at V and 12 bases at J, leaving 13 bases unmatched. The CDR3 bases are TGTGCCACCAGCAGGTACACGGGACAGATTTATGAACTGTTTTTT. This codes for CATSRYTGQIYELFF. Complete variable domain (other parts from reference TRBV15 and TRBJ1-4): DAMVIQNPRYQVTQFGKPVTLSCSQTLNHNVMYWYQQKSSQAPKLLFHYYDKDFNNEADTPDNFQSRRPNTSFCFLDIRSPGLGDTAMYLCATSRYTGQIYELFFGSGTQLSVL.

The chain uses TRBV6-5 and TRBJ2-1; 8 positions match TRBD1. This CDR3 contains 14 residues. Germline CDR1 is MNHEY and CDR2 is SVGAGI. V dropped 0 bases and J dropped 8; count of bases not matched to a gene: 3. The CDR3 reads CASSYSGQGYEQFF. The CDR3 nucleotides are TGTGCCAGCAGTTACTCAGGACAGGGCTATGAGCAGTTCTTC.

This chain joins TRBV7-2 and TRBJ2-7; 12 bases map to TRBD2. V shed 7 bases and J 2 bases; nucleotides not matched to a gene: 3. Germline V CDR1 and CDR2: SGHTA, FQGNSA. This CDR3 has 14 amino acids. CDR3 amino acids: CASNLAGGPYEQYF. DNA for the CDR3: TGTGCCAGCAACCTAGCGGGGGGGCCCTACGAGCAGTACTTC.

This clone appeared a few times. V usage is TRBV12-2 and J usage is TRBJ2-1; the DNA was not compared with TRBD2, the D call given in the table. TRBV12-2 is annotated as a pseudogene. The CDR3 loop spans 14 amino acids. CDR3 protein: CASRYEKEYNEQFF. For the CDR3, the DNA is TGTGCAAGTCGCTACGAGAAGGAGTACAATGAGCAGTTCTTC.

The sample holds one count of this clone. DNA of the CDR3: TGTGCCAGTAGTATAACTAGCACGTTCCTCGAAAAACTGTTTTTT. Protein sequence: CASSITSTFLEKLFF. J is TRBJ1-4 and V is TRBV19; no reliable D call. CDR1 LNHDA and CDR2 SQIVND come from the germline V gene (reference sequence). The CDR3 has 15 residues. Trimming pared 2 bases from V and 8 bases from J, leaving 15 bases between.

The count of this clone is one. The rearrangement links TRBV6-5 to TRBJ2-5, with D perhaps matching TRBD2 (5 bases). V lost 5 bases and J 6 bases, leaving 16 bases between the germline ends. CDR3 length: 14 residues. Germline CDR1 is MNHEY and CDR2 is SVGAGI. CDR3 residues: CASSRLTSSKTQYF. In DNA form, the CDR3 reads TGTGCCAGCAGTCGCCTCACTAGTTCGAAGACCCAGTACTTC.

The chain joins TRBV5-6 to TRBJ2-7; 9 positions agree with TRBD1. Germline values: CDR1 SGHDT, CDR2 YYEEEE. This CDR3 region has 15 residues. J lost 3 bases, V lost 2 bases, and 6 bases had no gene match. The CDR3 protein is CASSFRDRDFYEQYF. The DNA for the CDR3 is TGTGCCAGCAGCTTTAGGGACAGGGATTTCTACGAGCAGTACTTC. Looking up the rest from reference TRBV5-6 and TRBJ2-7 gives the full variable domain: DAGVTQSPTHLIKTRGQQVTLRCSPKSGHDTVSWYQQALGQGPQFIFQYYEEEERQRGNFPDRFSGHQFPNYSSELNVNALLLGDSALYLCASSFRDRDFYEQYFGPGTRLTVT.

The gene calls are TRBV5-6 and TRBJ2-2; 7 bases map to TRBD2. Per the germline V gene, CDR1 is SGHDT and CDR2 is YYEEEE. This CDR3 is built from 15 residues. V was pared by 7 bases and J by 5 bases, with 11 bases of the junction left unmatched. For the CDR3, the DNA is TGTGCCAGCCAACCTGCGGGGGAGGGGACCGGGGAGCTGTTTTTT. This translates into CASQPAGEGTGELFF. The full variable domain, in which reference TRBV5-6 and TRBJ2-2 provide the parts outside the CDR3, is DAGVTQSPTHLIKTRGQQVTLRCSPKSGHDTVSWYQQALGQGPQFIFQYYEEEERQRGNFPDRFSGHQFPNYSSELNVNALLLGDSALYLCASQPAGEGTGELFFGEGSRLTVL.

This chain connects TRBV5-1 to TRBJ2-2; TRBD2 is a possible D gene (5 bases). Per germline, CDR1 SGHRS and CDR2 YFSETQ. This CDR3 region has 14 residues. V was trimmed by 0 bases and J by 7 bases, leaving 10 bases between them. CDR3 DNA: TGCGCCAGCAGCTTGGCCCTAGCTGGCGGGGAGCTGTTTTTT. It is translated as CASSLALAGGELFF.

The chain recombines TRBV27 with TRBJ2-7; TRBD1 agrees at 8 bases. V was pared by 4 bases and J by 0 bases, with 8 bases of the junction left unmatched. Germline CDR1 MNHEY, CDR2 SMNVEV (reference sequence). The CDR3 extends over 16 amino acids. In DNA form, the CDR3 reads TGTGCCAGCAGTTCTACCCGACAGGGGATCTCCTACGAGCAGTACTTC. Its protein is CASSSTRQGISYEQYF.

The J gene is TRBJ2-5, the V gene TRBV7-8; tentative D call: TRBD1 (5 bases). CDR1 and CDR2 (germline): SGHVS, FQNEAQ. Trimming cost V 1 base and J 2 bases, with 11 bases left between them. The CDR3 consists of 15 residues. In DNA, the CDR3 is TGTGCCAGCAGCTTAGGAGGCAGGGTTCAAGAGACCCAGTACTTC. It translates to CASSLGGRVQETQYF.

This clone was seen once. The chain combines TRBV2 with TRBJ2-3; D gene ambiguous. Germline CDR1 SNHLY, CDR2 FYNNEI. This CDR3 has 14 amino acids. V dropped 3 bases and J dropped 2 bases, with 9 bases sitting between them. Here the CDR3 DNA reads TGTGCCAGCAGTGAGGGCAGCACCACAGATACGCAGTATTTT. This gives the protein CASSEGSTTDTQYF.